Listed here is a single T cell receptor beta chain. Its antigen is undetermined. Germline CDR1 is SEHNR and CDR2 is FQNEAQ (reference sequence). The CDR3 loop spans 16 amino acids. V lost 4 bases, J lost 3 bases, and 5 bases stayed unmatched. The data are from a study of cytomegalovirus exposure and HLA in healthy donors. Study details: Roughly 92 million unique TCRs, all from HLA-typed donors, were included in an early release of the data. For the roughly 400 genotyped donors, around 76% fell within the Caucasian-associated ancestry cluster. Study-wide findings and caveats: The study listed some 160 cytomegalovirus-associated TCR beta chains. Indistinguishability led to the exclusion of some V segments, TRBV6-2 and TRBV6-3 included.

The PCR used 60 Vbeta and 13 Jbeta primers. This table comes from immunoSEQ multiplex PCR, and its TCRdb copy is limited to in-frame clones, with some not included. The table gives 90,000 to 100,000 clones; the top ten clones make up about 3.4% of it. The sample consisted of PBMCs. This chain joins TRBV7-9 and TRBJ2-1; the match to TRBD2 covers 11 bases. This TCR derives from a woman aged 30 to 39 in good health and CMV-seronegative. CDR3 region: CASSYPGLAVYNEQFF. In nucleotides, the CDR3 is TGTGCCAGCAGCTATCCGGGACTAGCGGTCTACAATGAGCAGTTCTTC.